This TCR beta chain was observed in a study of T cell repertoires in cytomegalovirus infection (dated by TCRdb to between 2017 and 2020). Regarding the complete study: The peptide stimulations were aimed at well-studied HLA-B-restricted epitopes as well as recently identified HLA-C-restricted CMV epitopes, whose presentation resists viral immunomodulation. Donor HLA type was relevant to the analysis, because carriage of CMV infection together with the matching HLA type was indicated by public TCR beta signatures. The paper's findings and limits, for the study overall: In both this cohort and an independent approximately 400-donor cohort, the cumulative frequency of public TCR beta family members distinguished carriers of CMV infection plus the relevant HLA type. The ex vivo response was dominated by HLA-C-restricted CMV-specific TCR beta clonotypes, and the single most frequent clonotype in two of eight donors was supplied by these HLA-C-restricted clonotypes.

Per the publication, the treatment or condition label means: in vitro stimulation with specific CMV peptide epitopes to enrich CMV-specific T cells. This clonotype was found many times. The specificity of this receptor is unknown. No base qualities exist here, and no much larger clone lies one base off it. These reads were obtained on an Illumina HiSeq 1500. TCRdb ran its own pipeline on the public reads, namely fastp trimming at Q25 and MiXCR clone calling, and kept in-frame beta chains. Under each unique CDR3 protein, matching rows form one entry showing the most common genes and DNA. The sample table shows approximately 310,000 distinct CDR3 sequences, and 20% to 25% are seen once. The top ten constitute roughly 13% of the sample. The sequence came from a human donor in good health (CMV status not recorded). Some clones in this sample may be carry-over from other donors' samples. Specimen: cultured PBMCs, collected from culture after CMV antigen stimulation.

The base sequence is TGTGCCAGCCACCTTTGGGGTGAAGCTTTCTTT. This sequence encodes CASHLWGEAFF. This receptor chain uses TRBV28 and TRBJ1-1; a confident D gene designation cannot be given. Looking up the germline V gene yields CDR1 MDHEN and CDR2 SYDVKM. Counted from cysteine to phenylalanine, this CDR3 has 11 amino acids. The retained sequence is limited to the CDR3, 33 bases, with the frame set at the first base. The junction carries 11 bases between V and J, which are trimmed by 8 bases and 7 bases respectively.